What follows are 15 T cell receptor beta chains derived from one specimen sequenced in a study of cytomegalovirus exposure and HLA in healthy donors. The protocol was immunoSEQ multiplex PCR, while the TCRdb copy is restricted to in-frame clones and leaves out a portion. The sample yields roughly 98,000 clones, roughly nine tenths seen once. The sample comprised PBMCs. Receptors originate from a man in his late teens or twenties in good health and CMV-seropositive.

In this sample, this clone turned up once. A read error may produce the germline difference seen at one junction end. CDR3 DNA sequence: TGTGCCAGCAGCTTAGATCGTCTGCGCTTCGGGGGGGACTTC. As protein: CASSLDRLRFGGDF. The chain carries TRBV11-2 and TRBJ2-7; 8 bases line up with TRBD2. The CDR3 is 14 amino acids. Germline lookup yields CDR1 SGHAT and CDR2 FQNNGV. The full variable domain, rest sourced from reference TRBV11-2 and TRBJ2-7, is EAGVAQSPRYKIIEKRQSVAFWCNPISGHATLYWYQQILGQGPKLLIQFQNNGVVDDSQLPKDRFSAERLKGVDSTLKIQPAKLEDSAVYLCASSLDRLRFGGDFGPGTRLTVT.

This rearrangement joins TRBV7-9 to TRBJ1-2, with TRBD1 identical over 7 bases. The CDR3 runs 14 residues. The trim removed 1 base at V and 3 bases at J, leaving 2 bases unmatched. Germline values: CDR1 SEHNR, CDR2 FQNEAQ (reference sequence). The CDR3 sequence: CASSLGGTDYGYTF. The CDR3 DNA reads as TGTGCCAGCAGCTTAGGCGGGACAGACTATGGCTACACCTTC. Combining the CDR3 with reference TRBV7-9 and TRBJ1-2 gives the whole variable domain DTGVSQNPRHKITKRGQNVTFRCDPISEHNRLYWYRQTLGQGPEFLTYFQNEAQLEKSRLLSDRFSAERPKGSFSTLEIQRTEQGDSAMYLCASSLGGTDYGYTFGSGTRLTVV.

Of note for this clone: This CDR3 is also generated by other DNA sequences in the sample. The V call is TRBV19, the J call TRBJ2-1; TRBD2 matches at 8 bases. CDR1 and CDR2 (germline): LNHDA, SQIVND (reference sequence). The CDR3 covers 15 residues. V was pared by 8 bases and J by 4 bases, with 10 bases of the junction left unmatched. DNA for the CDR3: TGTGCCAGTTCGTCAACTAGCGGATCTTACAATGAGCAGTTCTTC. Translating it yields CASSSTSGSYNEQFF. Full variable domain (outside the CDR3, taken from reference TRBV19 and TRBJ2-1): DGGITQSPKYLFRKEGQNVTLSCEQNLNHDAMYWYRQDPGQGLRLIYYSQIVNDFQKGDIAEGYSVSREKKESFPLTVTSAQKNPTAFYLCASSSTSGSYNEQFFGPGTRLTVL.

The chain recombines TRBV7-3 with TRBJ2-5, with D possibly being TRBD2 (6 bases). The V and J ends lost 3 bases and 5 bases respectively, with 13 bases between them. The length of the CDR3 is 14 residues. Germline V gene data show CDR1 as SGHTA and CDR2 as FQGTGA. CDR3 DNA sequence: TGTGCCAGCAGCTTGGTGGGAGGTGGGGAGACCCAGTACTTC. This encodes CASSLVGGGETQYF.

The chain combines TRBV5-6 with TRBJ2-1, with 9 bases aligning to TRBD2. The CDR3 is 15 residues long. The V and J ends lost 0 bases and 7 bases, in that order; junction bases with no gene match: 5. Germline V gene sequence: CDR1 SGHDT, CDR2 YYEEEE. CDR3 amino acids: CASSLDSSGINEQFF. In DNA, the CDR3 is TGTGCCAGCAGCTTGGATTCTAGCGGGATTAATGAGCAGTTCTTC.

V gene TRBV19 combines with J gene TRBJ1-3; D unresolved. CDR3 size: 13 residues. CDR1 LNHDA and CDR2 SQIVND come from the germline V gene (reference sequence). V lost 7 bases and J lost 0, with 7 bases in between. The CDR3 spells CASIPGSGNTIYF. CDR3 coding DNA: TGTGCCAGTATCCCCGGCTCTGGAAACACCATATATTTT.

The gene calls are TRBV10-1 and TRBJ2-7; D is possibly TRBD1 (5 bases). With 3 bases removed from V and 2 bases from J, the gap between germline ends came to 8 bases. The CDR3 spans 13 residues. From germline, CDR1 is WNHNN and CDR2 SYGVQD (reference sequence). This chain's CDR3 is CASSEGQTYEQYF. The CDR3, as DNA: TGCGCCAGCAGTGAAGGACAAACCTACGAGCAGTACTTC.

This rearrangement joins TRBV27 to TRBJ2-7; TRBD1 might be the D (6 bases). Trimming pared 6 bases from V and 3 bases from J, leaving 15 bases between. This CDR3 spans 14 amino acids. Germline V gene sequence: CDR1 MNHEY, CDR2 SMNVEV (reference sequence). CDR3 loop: CASRPTGTLYEQYF. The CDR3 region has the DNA TGTGCCAGCAGGCCTACCGGGACACTCTACGAGCAGTACTTC.

The CDR3 region is CASGGQGAVEAFF. For the CDR3, the DNA is TGTGCCAGTGGGGGACAGGGGGCGGTCGAAGCTTTCTTT. V and J are TRBV19 and TRBJ1-1; 12 bases line up with TRBD1. The CDR3 spans 13 residues. Germline V gives CDR1 LNHDA, CDR2 SQIVND (reference sequence). The V gene end was trimmed by 8 bases and the J gene end by 8 bases; junction bases not matched to a gene: 6.

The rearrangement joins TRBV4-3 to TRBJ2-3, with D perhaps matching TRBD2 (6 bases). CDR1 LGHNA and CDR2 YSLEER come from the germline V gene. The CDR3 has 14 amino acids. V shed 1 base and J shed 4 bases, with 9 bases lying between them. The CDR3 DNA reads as TGCGCCAGCAGCCAAGTAAGGAGGGCAGATACGCAGTATTTT. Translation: CASSQVRRADTQYF.

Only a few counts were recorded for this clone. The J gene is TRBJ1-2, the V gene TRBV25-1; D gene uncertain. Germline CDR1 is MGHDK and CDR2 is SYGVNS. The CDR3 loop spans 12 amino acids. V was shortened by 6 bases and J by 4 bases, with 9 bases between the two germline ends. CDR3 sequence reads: CASRSGSYGYTF. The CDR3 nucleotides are TGTGCCAGCAGAAGCGGGAGCTATGGCTACACCTTC.

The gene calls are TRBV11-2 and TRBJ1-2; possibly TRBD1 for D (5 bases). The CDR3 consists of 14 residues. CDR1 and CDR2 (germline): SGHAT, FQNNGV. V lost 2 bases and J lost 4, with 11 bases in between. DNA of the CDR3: TGTGCCAGCAGCTTATTAGGGGTAGGCTATGGCTACACCTTC. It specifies CASSLLGVGYGYTF.

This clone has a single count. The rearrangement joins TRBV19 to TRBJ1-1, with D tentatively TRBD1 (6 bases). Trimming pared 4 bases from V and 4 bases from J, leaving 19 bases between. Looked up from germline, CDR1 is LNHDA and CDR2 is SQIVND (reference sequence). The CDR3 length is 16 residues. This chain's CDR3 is CASSTRRGGVGTEAFF. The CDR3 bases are TGTGCCAGTAGTACCCGGAGAGGGGGTGTAGGCACTGAAGCTTTCTTT. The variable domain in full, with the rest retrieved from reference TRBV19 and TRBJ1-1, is DGGITQSPKYLFRKEGQNVTLSCEQNLNHDAMYWYRQDPGQGLRLIYYSQIVNDFQKGDIAEGYSVSREKKESFPLTVTSAQKNPTAFYLCASSTRRGGVGTEAFFGQGTRLTVV.

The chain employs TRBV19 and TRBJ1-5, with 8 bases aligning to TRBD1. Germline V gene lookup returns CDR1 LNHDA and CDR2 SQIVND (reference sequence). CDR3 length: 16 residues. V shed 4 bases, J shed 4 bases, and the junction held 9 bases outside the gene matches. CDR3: CASSTGTGEQNQPQHF. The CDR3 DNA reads TGTGCCAGTAGTACCGGGACAGGAGAACAAAATCAGCCCCAGCATTTT.

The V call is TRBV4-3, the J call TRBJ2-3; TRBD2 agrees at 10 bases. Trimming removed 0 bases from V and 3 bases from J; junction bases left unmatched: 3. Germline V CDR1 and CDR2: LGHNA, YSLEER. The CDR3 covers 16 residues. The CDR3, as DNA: TGCGCCAGCAGCCAAGAGGGGGGACTAGCGACAGATACGCAGTATTTT. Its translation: CASSQEGGLATDTQYF.